This record looks at one T cell receptor beta chain sequence and its context. Its antigen is currently unknown. The data belong to a study of T cell repertoires in cytomegalovirus infection. CDR1 ENHRY and CDR2 SYGVKD come from the germline V gene. The CDR3 length is 17 residues. J gave up 2 bases and V 3 bases, and 13 bases lay outside the gene matches. One entry per CDR3 protein, called by TCRdb with MiXCR from the reads. The profile shows 57,000 or so distinct CDR3 sequences, around 30% of them singletons. V gene TRBV10-3 combines with J gene TRBJ2-7; 7 bases are a match to TRBD2. Sequenced: PBMCs, sequenced either directly or after in vitro stimulation (not recorded which). The receptor's source is a human donor in good health (CMV status not recorded). Some clones in this sample may be carry-over from other donors' samples. CDR3 protein: CAISDGGGRESPYEQYF. The CDR3 DNA sequence: TGTGCCATCAGTGATGGCGGGGGACGAGAATCCCCCTACGAGCAGTACTTC.